Here is one T cell receptor (beta chain) with its context. The V and J ends lost 4 bases and 8 bases, in that order; junction bases with no gene match: 11. The CDR3 sequence is 16 residues long. CDR1 is SGHRS and CDR2 is YFSETQ in the germline V gene. This entry comes from a study of blood T cells in healthy people across ages. A second PCR, run for roughly 7 to 12 cycles, used a sample-barcoded 5' primer plus a J-beta primer mix. TCRdb itself ran the 5' RACE reads through MiXCR, one entry per CDR3 protein. Among approximately 830,000 distinct CDR3 sequences listed, approximately 59% were seen once. Sequences were obtained from blood. The TCR sequence derives from a young man in good health. The chain employs TRBV5-1 and TRBJ2-1, with 11 nucleotides matching TRBD2. The chain's CDR3 is CASSPNRLAGSHEQFF. CDR3 bases: TGCGCCAGCAGCCCAAATCGACTAGCGGGGTCCCATGAGCAGTTCTTC.